The clone carrying this TCR beta chain was found a few times. Profiled with immunoSEQ multiplex PCR; TCRdb holds only in-frame clones, not every one. The repertoire has under 250,000 clones, 75% to 90% of them found once; the top ten carry approximately 3.5%. The data belong to a study of blood T cell repertoires in COVID-19. The CDR3 totals 15 residues. The sequenced material came from PBMCs or T cells enriched from blood (not recorded which). This chain joins TRBV7-5 and TRBJ2-1; TRBD2 is the table's D call, not checked against the DNA. TRBV7-5 is listed as a pseudogene. The receptor comes from a woman between 18 and 30 years old in a cohort exposed to, infected with or recovered from COVID-19 (not recorded which). CDR3 DNA sequence: TGTGTCAGAAGCCTCGGGACTAGCGGGACGAATGAGCAGTTCTTC. Translation: CVRSLGTSGTNEQFF.